Detailed here is one TCR beta chain. Its antigen is not known. The CDR3 covers 15 residues. V gave up 2 bases and J gave up 1 base, with 11 bases separating them. The germline CDR1 and CDR2 sequences are SEHNR and FQNEAQ (reference sequence). This specimen belongs to a study of Ad26.COV2.S vaccination and SARS-CoV-2 variants. Study-wide background: The donor was enrolled in the Ad26.COV2.S arm of the COV1001 trial. By the intramuscular route, Ad26.COV2.S was given once, or twice 56 days apart. Study results and caveats: Those who received the vaccine showed greater spike-specific TCR breadth than those given placebo.

Here immunoSEQ multiplex PCR was the method, and the copy in TCRdb shows in-frame clones only, minus some. The data hold 400,000 or so clones, with approximately 90% observed a single time. Treatment: roughly 18 received Ad26.COV2.S at low or high dose, single or two shots; about five received placebo; per-sample allocation not given. Collection of samples fell on day 63 after the first vaccine or placebo injection. The chain has TRBV7-9 and TRBJ2-5; no clear D. The sample was peripheral blood, taken in a trial of Ad26.COV2.S vaccine versus placebo. This receptor was obtained from a person between 18 and 60 years old who received the Ad26.COV2.S COVID-19 vaccine or a placebo. The chain's CDR3 is CASSLQSTLQETQYF. CDR3 sequence (DNA): TGTGCCAGCAGCTTACAATCCACGCTCCAAGAGACCCAGTACTTC.